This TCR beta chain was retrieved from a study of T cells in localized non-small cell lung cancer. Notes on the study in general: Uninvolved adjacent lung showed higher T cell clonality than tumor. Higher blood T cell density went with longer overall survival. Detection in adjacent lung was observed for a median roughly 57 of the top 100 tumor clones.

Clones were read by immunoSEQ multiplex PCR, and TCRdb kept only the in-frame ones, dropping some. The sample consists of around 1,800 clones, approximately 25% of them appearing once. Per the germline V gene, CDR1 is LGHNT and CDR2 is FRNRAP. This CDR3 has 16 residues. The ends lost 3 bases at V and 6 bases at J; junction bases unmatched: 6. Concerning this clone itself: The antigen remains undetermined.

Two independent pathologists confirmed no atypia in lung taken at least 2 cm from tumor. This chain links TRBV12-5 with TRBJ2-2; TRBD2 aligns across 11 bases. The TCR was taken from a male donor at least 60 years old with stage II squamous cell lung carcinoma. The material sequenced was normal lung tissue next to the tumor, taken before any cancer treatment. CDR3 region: CASGLSTLAGAGELFF. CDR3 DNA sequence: TGTGCTAGTGGTTTATCTACACTAGCGGGAGCCGGGGAGCTGTTTTTT.